This T cell receptor (beta chain) was sequenced in a study of blood T cell repertoires in COVID-19. Study context: T cells, B-cell-depleted T cells, or PBMCs supplied cDNA or gDNA.

The CDR3 spans 13 residues. The ends were cut back, 3 bases at V and 4 bases at J, with 9 bases in the middle. Generated by immunoSEQ multiplex PCR, the TCRdb table keeps only in-frame clones and is missing some. The sample lists around 180,000 clones, approximately 86% occurring once. V and J are TRBV12-3 or TRBV12-4 and TRBJ1-1; tentative D call: TRBD1 (6 bases). This clonotype was obtained from a woman of 80 years or more with active or convalescent COVID-19. Sample: peripheral blood. This chain's CDR3 is CASSFGTSTEAFF. CDR3 DNA: TGTGCCAGCAGTTTCGGGACATCCACTGAAGCTTTCTTT.